The 5 T cell receptor beta chains below come from one sample, sequenced in a study of T cells in Graves' hyperthyroidism and ophthalmopathy. The investigators amplified TCR beta CDR3 regions from RNA transcripts. HTBI primers were used for first-round RT-PCR of the TCR CDR3. MiXCR, applied by TCRdb to the multiplex PCR reads, yields one record per CDR3 protein. Of 300,000 or so distinct CDR3 sequences in the sample, approximately 15% were seen once. The sample consisted of blood. These receptors were collected from a man younger than 45 with Graves' hyperthyroidism.

This clonotype was picked up many times. The gene calls are TRBV11-2 and TRBJ2-7, with D perhaps being TRBD1 or TRBD2 (5 bases each). Germline V gene sequence: CDR1 SGHAT, CDR2 FQNNGV. The CDR3 extends over 17 amino acids. The V end lost 1 base, the J end lost 2 bases, and 18 bases lay between the germline ends. CDR3 sequence reads: CASSLALLGTETYEQYF. The DNA for the CDR3 is TGTGCCAGCAGCTTAGCGCTCCTCGGGACGGAAACCTACGAGCAGTACTTC.

Many counts were recorded for this clonotype. The V call is TRBV3-1, the J call TRBJ2-1; 10 nucleotides agree with TRBD2. The germline CDR1 and CDR2 sequences are LGHDT and YNNKEL (reference sequence). The CDR3 sequence is 15 residues long. V lost 5 bases, J lost 3 bases, and 4 bases stayed unmatched. CDR3 loop: CASSFTSGDYNEQFF. In DNA form, the CDR3 reads TGTGCCAGCAGCTTTACTAGCGGGGACTACAATGAGCAGTTCTTC.

This clonotype was counted a few times. The V and J genes are TRBV25-1 and TRBJ2-2; perhaps TRBD2 as D (6 bases). This CDR3 has 16 amino acids. V was shortened by 3 bases and J by 3 bases, with 14 bases between the two germline ends. CDR1 is MGHDK, CDR2 SYGVNS, per germline. This CDR3 reads CASSDYSGGDTGELFF. CDR3 in DNA: TGTGCCAGCAGTGACTATAGTGGAGGGGACACCGGGGAGCTGTTTTTT. Full variable domain (remainder filled in from reference TRBV25-1 and TRBJ2-2): EADIYQTPRYLVIGTGKKITLECSQTMGHDKMYWYQQDPGMELHLIHYSYGVNSTEKGDLSSESTVSRIRTEHFPLTLESARPSHTSQYLCASSDYSGGDTGELFFGEGSRLTVL.

This clonotype came up many times. V and J are TRBV5-1 and TRBJ2-5, with 9 bases fitting TRBD1. Unmatched junction bases numbered 8, after V lost 4 bases and J lost 4 bases. The CDR3 contains 15 residues. Germline CDR1 is SGHRS and CDR2 is YFSETQ. CDR3 amino acids: CASSPNRGLTETQYF. CDR3 coding DNA: TGCGCCAGCAGCCCGAACAGGGGGCTGACAGAGACCCAGTACTTC.

The sample holds many counts of this clonotype. The rearrangement joins TRBV29-1 to TRBJ2-1; D gene ambiguous. The CDR3 has 14 amino acids. Germline V gene lookup returns CDR1 SQVTM and CDR2 ANQGSEA. V lost 1 base and J lost 0, with 7 bases in between. CDR3 DNA sequence: TGCAGCGTTGAAGGGTACAGCTCCTACAATGAGCAGTTCTTC. This translates into CSVEGYSSYNEQFF.